Following are 2 T cell receptor beta chains from one sample sequenced in a study of blood T cell repertoires in COVID-19. Clones were read by immunoSEQ multiplex PCR, and TCRdb kept only the in-frame ones, dropping some. The sample gives approximately 230,000 clones, 87% of which show up once; roughly 3% is in the top ten. Material: peripheral blood. These TCRs come from a man younger than 30 with active or convalescent COVID-19.

This chain uses TRBV6-4 with TRBJ1-6; TRBD1 matches at 10 bases. V was clipped by 6 bases and J by 6 bases; unmatched bases: 5. CDR1 MRHNA and CDR2 SNTAGT come from the germline V gene. CDR3 size: 15 residues. In nucleotides, the CDR3 is TGTGCCAGCAGCCTGACAGGGGGCCCTAATTCACCCCTCCACTTT. Encoded protein: CASSLTGGPNSPLHF.

The chain links TRBV5-5 to TRBJ1-1; D unclear. This CDR3 is built from 16 residues. The V and J ends lost 4 bases and 0 bases respectively, with 16 bases between them. Per germline, CDR1 SGHKS and CDR2 YYEKEE (reference sequence). This CDR3 reads CASSPRLRALNTEAFF. The CDR3 DNA is TGTGCCAGCAGCCCCCGACTGAGAGCCTTGAACACTGAAGCTTTCTTT.